This entry lists 27 T cell receptor beta chains sequenced from one sample in a study of T cells in Graves' hyperthyroidism and ophthalmopathy. RNA transcripts served as the template for amplifying TCR beta CDR3 regions. The primer set for the first-round RT-PCR of the TCR CDR3 was HTBI. TCRdb reanalysed the multiplex PCR reads using MiXCR and keeps one entry per CDR3 protein. The repertoire has 690,000 or so distinct CDR3 sequences, roughly a sixth of them found once; the top ten carry 16%. Sequences were obtained from blood. The origin of the receptors is a woman in her fifties or sixties with Graves' hyperthyroidism that later progressed to Graves' ophthalmopathy.

This clonotype was detected ten times or more. The chain uses TRBV11-3 and TRBJ2-5; D possibly matches TRBD1 or TRBD2 (5 bases each). The CDR3 is made up of 15 amino acids. Trimming stripped 7 bases from V and 5 bases from J, with 20 bases between. Germline CDR1 SGHNT, CDR2 YENEEA. DNA for the CDR3: TGTGCCAGCACCCGCCCTGGCACAGGCGGGGAGACCCAGTACTTC. Translated: CASTRPGTGGETQYF.

This clonotype was recorded many times. The V and J genes are TRBV3-1 and TRBJ2-3, with TRBD1 matching over 7 bases. V lost 4 bases and J lost 2; bases outside the gene matches: 6. The CDR3 has 15 amino acids. Germline assignment: CDR1 LGHDT and CDR2 YNNKEL (reference sequence). CDR3 DNA: TGTGCCAGCAGCCCTTTGGGGACAGTCACAGATACGCAGTATTTT. Its protein is CASSPLGTVTDTQYF.

This clonotype was seen repeatedly, ten times or more. The V call is TRBV6-1, the J call TRBJ1-5; TRBD1 agrees at 11 bases. CDR1 and CDR2 (germline): MNHNS, SASEGT. Unmatched junction bases numbered 9, after V lost 6 bases and J lost 5 bases. This CDR3 comprises 16 residues. As DNA, the CDR3 is TGTGCCAGCAGCGGGACCGGGACAGGGGGTTATCAGCCCCAGCATTTT. Translation: CASSGTGTGGYQPQHF.

This clonotype was recorded many times. The J gene is TRBJ2-1, the V gene TRBV12-3 or TRBV12-4; tentative D call: TRBD2 (7 bases). This CDR3 is built from 13 residues. Trimming pared 8 bases from V and 6 bases from J, leaving 14 bases between. DNA for the CDR3: TGTGCCAGCGCCCTGGGGGGGCTCAATGAGCAGTTCTTC. Encoded protein: CASALGGLNEQFF.

This clonotype was observed a few times. The V call is TRBV6-1, the J call TRBJ2-2; no reliable D call. Deletions cut 10 bases from V and 0 bases from J, with 12 bases between. CDR3 length equals 14 residues. CDR1 is MNHNS and CDR2 is SASEGT in the germline V gene. Here the CDR3 DNA reads TGTGCCACAACCAATGGGGCGAACACCGGGGAGCTGTTTTTT. This sequence encodes CATTNGANTGELFF.

The genes are TRBV28 and TRBJ1-2; the D is unclear. The CDR3 has 10 residues. V dropped 3 bases and J dropped 8 bases, with 4 bases sitting between them. Germline CDR1 and CDR2: MDHEN and SYDVKM. The DNA of the CDR3 is TGTGCCAGCAGTTTCCGGGGCTACACCTTC. Translation: CASSFRGYTF.

The rearrangement links TRBV30 to TRBJ1-3, with D possibly TRBD1 on 6 matching bases. Trimming removed 0 bases from V and 0 bases from J, with 18 bases in between. In germline, CDR1 is GTSNPN, CDR2 SVGIG (reference sequence). The CDR3 is made up of 18 amino acids. This chain's CDR3 is CAWSVQRSDRSSGNTIYF. For the CDR3, the DNA is TGTGCCTGGAGTGTACAACGTTCCGACAGGAGCTCTGGAAACACCATATATTTT.

A few counts support this clonotype. The genes are TRBV6-5 and TRBJ2-2; D may be TRBD1 or TRBD2 (5 bases each). CDR3 size: 16 residues. V lost 2 bases, J lost 2 bases, and 12 bases lay in between. The germline CDR1 and CDR2 sequences are MNHEY and SVGAGI. The CDR3 DNA reads TGTGCCAGCAGTTACCGGGACGGGGTAAACACCGGGGAGCTGTTTTTT. This sequence encodes CASSYRDGVNTGELFF.

Written as DNA, the CDR3 is TGTGCCATCACGGGACTCGCGAACACCGGGGAGCTGTTTTTT. Translated: CAITGLANTGELFF. The gene calls are TRBV10-3 and TRBJ2-2, with D possibly matching TRBD2 (6 bases). The V end lost 7 bases, the J end lost 0 bases, and 9 bases lay between the germline ends. From germline, CDR1 is ENHRY and CDR2 SYGVKD. The CDR3 extends over 14 amino acids.

Points on this clonotype: Possible read error: a much larger clone is one base away. The chain is built from TRBV12-3 or TRBV12-4 and TRBJ2-5, with 7 bases fitting TRBD1. This CDR3 contains 15 residues. The CDR3 nucleotides are TGTGCCAGCAGTCCCGTGACAGGGTTGGCAGAGACCCAGTGCTTC. It yields the protein CASSPVTGLAETQCF.

This clonotype turned up a few times. As DNA, the CDR3 is TGCGCCAGCAGCTTGGTCGCCGGGGAAATCTACAATGAGCAGTTCTTC. Amino acid sequence: CASSLVAGEIYNEQFF. J is TRBJ2-1 and V is TRBV5-1; TRBD2 is a possible D gene (5 bases). Trimming cost V 0 bases and J 3 bases, with 13 bases left between them. Looked up from germline, CDR1 is SGHRS and CDR2 is YFSETQ. The CDR3 runs to 16 residues.

This clonotype was counted many times. The rearrangement uses TRBV12-3 or TRBV12-4 and TRBJ2-5; D remains ambiguous. The length of the CDR3 is 15 residues. Trimming took off 5 bases at V and 5 bases at J, with 18 bases between the two ends. DNA of the CDR3: TGTGCCAGCAGTACCTCGGACCGTCCCCCGGAGACCCAGTACTTC. It specifies CASSTSDRPPETQYF.

This clonotype was seen at least ten times. The chain links TRBV12-3 or TRBV12-4 to TRBJ1-1; no clear D gene. The CDR3 totals 15 residues. V was pared by 3 bases and J by 6 bases, with 17 bases between. In DNA form, the CDR3 reads TGTGCCAGCAGTTTCTCGGCAGCATTGAGGCCTGAAGCTTTCTTT. It encodes CASSFSAALRPEAFF.

This clonotype came up a few times. The chain carries TRBV6-1 and TRBJ2-7; D not resolved. The CDR3 contains 16 residues. V lost 2 bases, J lost 0 bases, and 14 bases lay in between. Looked up from germline, CDR1 is MNHNS and CDR2 is SASEGT. The CDR3 is CASSESIRAASYEQYF. The CDR3 coding sequence is TGTGCCAGCAGTGAATCGATTCGGGCGGCCTCCTACGAGCAGTACTTC.

In its sample, this clonotype was seen a few times. The V gene is TRBV14, the J gene TRBJ1-1; D ambiguous. The germline V and J ends were trimmed by 4 bases and 0 bases, with 12 bases remaining between them. CDR1 is SGHDN, CDR2 FVKESK, per germline. The CDR3 is 15 residues long. CDR3 sequence (DNA): TGTGCCAGCAGCCGAGACGTTCAACTGAACACTGAAGCTTTCTTT. It specifies CASSRDVQLNTEAFF.

This clonotype was picked up many times. The chain employs TRBV30 and TRBJ1-2; D unclear. V lost 3 bases and J lost 8, with 16 bases in between. Germline V lookup: CDR1 GTSNPN, CDR2 SVGIG (reference sequence). The CDR3 loop spans 13 amino acids. As DNA, the CDR3 is TGTGCCTGGAGCGGTGGGAGCTACGACGGCTACACCTTC. Translated, it gives CAWSGGSYDGYTF.

This sequence joins TRBV6-1 and TRBJ1-1; D unresolved. Trimming took 2 bases from V and 7 from J, leaving 8 bases between them. Germline CDR1 is MNHNS and CDR2 is SASEGT. This CDR3 contains 12 residues. Written as DNA, the CDR3 is TGTGCCAGCAGTGAACCGCAGGTTGAAGCTTTCTTT. Translation: CASSEPQVEAFF.

This clonotype occurred a few times. The rearrangement links TRBV19 to TRBJ2-7; D gene unclear. Trimming removed 6 bases at V and 0 bases at J, with 9 bases between. CDR1 is LNHDA and CDR2 is SQIVND in the germline V gene (reference sequence). The CDR3 runs 13 residues. The CDR3 sequence is CASSWYLSYEQYF. The CDR3 coding sequence is TGTGCCAGTAGCTGGTATCTCTCCTACGAGCAGTACTTC.

This clonotype was found many times. The rearrangement uses TRBV2 and TRBJ1-2; D is perhaps TRBD1 (5 bases). Per the germline V gene, CDR1 is SNHLY and CDR2 is FYNNEI. The CDR3 contains 14 residues. Trimming removed 9 bases from V and 4 bases from J, with 18 bases in between. The CDR3 reads CASRGYLSSYGYTF. Here the CDR3 DNA reads TGTGCCAGTCGGGGCTATTTATCTAGCTATGGCTACACCTTC.

In this sample, this clonotype turned up many times. The rearrangement links TRBV2 to TRBJ1-5; D remains ambiguous. Trimming left V 6 bases short and J 6 bases short, with 18 bases between. CDR1 is SNHLY and CDR2 is FYNNEI in the germline V gene. CDR3 size: 15 residues. The CDR3 DNA reads TGTGCCAGCAGGCGGAGCCAGTCTAAAGGTCAGCCCCAGCATTTT. Translation: CASRRSQSKGQPQHF.

This clonotype was seen more than once but under ten times. V gene TRBV3-1 combines with J gene TRBJ1-2; tentative D call: TRBD1 (5 bases). Germline V CDR1 and CDR2: LGHDT, YNNKEL (reference sequence). The CDR3 sequence is 16 residues long. V lost 0 bases to trimming and J lost 4 bases, with 15 bases between them. The CDR3 DNA reads TGTGCCAGCAGCCAAGATTTCGGGGGATCATTCTATGGCTACACCTTC. It encodes CASSQDFGGSFYGYTF.

This clonotype was observed at least ten times. Relative to the germline gene, one junction end is altered; a read error may explain this. The genes are TRBV20-1 and TRBJ1-2; no firm D call. The CDR3 totals 13 residues. Germline values: CDR1 DFQATT, CDR2 SNEGSKA (reference sequence). Here the CDR3 reads CSAGETGVYGYTF. The CDR3 DNA sequence: TGCAGTGCTGGAGAAACCGGAGTCTATGGCTACACCTTC.

This clonotype turned up a few times. The chain combines TRBV18 with TRBJ1-1; the D is unclear. Looked up from germline, CDR1 is KGHSH and CDR2 is LQKENI. The length of the CDR3 is 13 residues. Trimming cost V 6 bases and J 1 base, with 9 bases left between them. The CDR3 protein is CASSPEWNTEAFF. CDR3 coding DNA: TGTGCCAGCTCCCCGGAGTGGAACACTGAAGCTTTCTTT.

The sample holds a few counts of this clonotype. The chain couples TRBV5-1 to TRBJ2-2; D is possibly TRBD1 or TRBD2 (5 bases each). Germline V gene lookup returns CDR1 SGHRS and CDR2 YFSETQ. The V end was cut by 9 bases, the J end by 0 bases, with 12 bases between. This CDR3 comprises 14 residues. This CDR3 reads CATGTGANTGELFF. CDR3 bases: TGCGCCACCGGGACGGGTGCGAACACCGGGGAGCTGTTTTTT.

This chain joins TRBV6-1 and TRBJ1-2; TRBD1 agrees at 7 bases. The CDR3 sequence is 12 residues long. J gave up 5 bases and V 8 bases, and 5 bases lay outside the gene matches. Germline-derived CDR1 and CDR2 are MNHNS and SASEGT. CDR3 sequence (DNA): TGTGCCAGCGAACAGGGGCGATATGGCTACACCTTC. Protein product: CASEQGRYGYTF.

The J gene is TRBJ2-7, the V gene TRBV28; 9 nucleotides align to TRBD2. Trimming cost V 5 bases and J 2 bases; bases outside gene matches: 10. The CDR3 contains 16 residues. CDR1 and CDR2 (germline): MDHEN, SYDVKM. CDR3 loop: CASSAPNSGRPYEQYF. As DNA, the CDR3 is TGTGCCAGCAGTGCCCCGAATAGCGGGAGACCCTACGAGCAGTACTTC. Drawing the rest from reference TRBV28 and TRBJ2-7, the complete variable domain is DVKVTQSSRYLVKRTGEKVFLECVQDMDHENMFWYRQDPGLGLRLIYFSYDVKMKEKGDIPEGYSVSREKKERFSLILESASTNQTSMYLCASSAPNSGRPYEQYFGPGTRLTVT.

This clonotype occurred many times. In DNA form, the CDR3 reads TGTGCCAGCAGTGCCCAGACAGGGAACAATCAGCCCCAGCATTTT. Translating gives CASSAQTGNNQPQHF. The V and J genes are TRBV2 and TRBJ1-5, with 7 positions matching TRBD1. CDR1 and CDR2 from the germline V gene are SNHLY and FYNNEI. V lost 4 bases and J lost 3; bases outside the gene matches: 6. CDR3 size: 15 residues.